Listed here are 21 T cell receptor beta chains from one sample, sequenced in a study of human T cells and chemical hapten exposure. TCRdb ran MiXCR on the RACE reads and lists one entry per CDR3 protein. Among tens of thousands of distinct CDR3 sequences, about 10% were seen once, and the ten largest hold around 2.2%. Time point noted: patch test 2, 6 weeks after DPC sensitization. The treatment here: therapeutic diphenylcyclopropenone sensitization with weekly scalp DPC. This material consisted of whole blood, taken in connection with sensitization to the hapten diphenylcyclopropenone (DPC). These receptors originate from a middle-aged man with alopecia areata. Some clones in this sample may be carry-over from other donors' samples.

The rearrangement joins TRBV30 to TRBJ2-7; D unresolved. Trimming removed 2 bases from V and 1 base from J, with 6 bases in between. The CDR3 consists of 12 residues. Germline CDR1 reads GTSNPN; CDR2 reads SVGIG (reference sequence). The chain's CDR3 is CAWSPTSYEQYF. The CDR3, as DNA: TGTGCCTGGAGTCCGACGTCCTACGAGCAGTACTTC.

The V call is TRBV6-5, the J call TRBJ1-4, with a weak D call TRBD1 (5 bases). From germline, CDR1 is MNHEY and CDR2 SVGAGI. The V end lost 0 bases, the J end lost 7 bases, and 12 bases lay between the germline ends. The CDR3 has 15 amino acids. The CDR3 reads CASSYSRQGGEKLFF. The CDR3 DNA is TGTGCCAGCAGTTACTCGAGGCAGGGCGGTGAAAAACTGTTTTTT.

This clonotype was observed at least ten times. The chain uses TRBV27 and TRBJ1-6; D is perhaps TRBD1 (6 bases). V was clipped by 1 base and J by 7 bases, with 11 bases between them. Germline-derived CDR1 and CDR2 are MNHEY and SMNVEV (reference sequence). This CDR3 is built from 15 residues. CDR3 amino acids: CASSLLSGANSPLHF. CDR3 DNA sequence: TGTGCCAGCAGTTTATTGTCAGGGGCAAATTCACCCCTCCACTTT.

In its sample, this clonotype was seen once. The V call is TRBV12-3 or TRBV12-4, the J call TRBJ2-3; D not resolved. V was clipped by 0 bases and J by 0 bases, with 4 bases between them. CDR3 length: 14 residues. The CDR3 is CASSLAASTDTQYF. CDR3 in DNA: TGTGCCAGCAGTTTAGCGGCTAGCACAGATACGCAGTATTTT.

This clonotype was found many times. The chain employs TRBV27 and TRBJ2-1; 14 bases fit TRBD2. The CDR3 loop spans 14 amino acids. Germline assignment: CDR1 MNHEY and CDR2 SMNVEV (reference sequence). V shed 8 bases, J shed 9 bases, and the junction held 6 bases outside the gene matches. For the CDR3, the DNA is TGTGCCAGCCTTCGGACTAGCGGGAGGAGTGAGCAGTTCTTC. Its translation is CASLRTSGRSEQFF.

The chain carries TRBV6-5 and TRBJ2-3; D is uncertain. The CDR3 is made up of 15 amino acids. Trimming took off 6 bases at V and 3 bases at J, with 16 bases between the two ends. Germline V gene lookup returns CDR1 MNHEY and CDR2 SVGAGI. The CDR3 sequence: CASRSWTQDTDTQYF. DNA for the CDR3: TGTGCCAGCAGGTCCTGGACGCAAGATACAGATACGCAGTATTTT.

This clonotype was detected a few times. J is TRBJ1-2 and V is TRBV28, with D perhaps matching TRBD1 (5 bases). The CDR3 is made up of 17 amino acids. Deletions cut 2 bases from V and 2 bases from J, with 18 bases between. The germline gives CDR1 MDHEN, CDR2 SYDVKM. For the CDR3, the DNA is TGTGCCAGCAGTTTACCGGGGGACTCCACTGGCAACTATGGCTACACCTTC. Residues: CASSLPGDSTGNYGYTF.

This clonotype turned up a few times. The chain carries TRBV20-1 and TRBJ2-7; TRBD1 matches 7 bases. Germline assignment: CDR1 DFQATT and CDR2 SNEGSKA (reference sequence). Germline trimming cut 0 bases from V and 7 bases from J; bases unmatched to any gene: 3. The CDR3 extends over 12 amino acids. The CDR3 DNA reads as TGCAGTGCTAGAGAACAGGGGACGGAGCAGTACTTC. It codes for CSAREQGTEQYF.

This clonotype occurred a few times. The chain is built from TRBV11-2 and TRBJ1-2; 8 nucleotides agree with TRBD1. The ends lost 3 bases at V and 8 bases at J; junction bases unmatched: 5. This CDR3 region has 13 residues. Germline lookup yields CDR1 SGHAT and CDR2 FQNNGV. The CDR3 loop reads CASSFGQGNGYTF. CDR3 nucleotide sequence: TGTGCCAGCAGCTTCGGACAGGGTAACGGCTACACCTTC.

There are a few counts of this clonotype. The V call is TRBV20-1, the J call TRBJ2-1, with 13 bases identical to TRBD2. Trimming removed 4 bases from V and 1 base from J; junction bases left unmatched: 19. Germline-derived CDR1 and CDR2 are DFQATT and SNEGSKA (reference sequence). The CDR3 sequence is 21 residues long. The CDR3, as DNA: TGCAGTGCTATCCCCGTCCAGGGGATACTAGCGGGAGGGTCTTCCTACAATGAGCAGTTCTTC. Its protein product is CSAIPVQGILAGGSSYNEQFF.

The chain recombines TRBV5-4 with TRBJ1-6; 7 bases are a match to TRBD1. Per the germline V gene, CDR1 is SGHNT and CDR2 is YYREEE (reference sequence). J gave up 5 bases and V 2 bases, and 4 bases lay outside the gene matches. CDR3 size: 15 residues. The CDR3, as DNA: TGTGCCAGCAGCTTAATCGGGACAGATAATTCACCCCTCCACTTT. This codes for CASSLIGTDNSPLHF.

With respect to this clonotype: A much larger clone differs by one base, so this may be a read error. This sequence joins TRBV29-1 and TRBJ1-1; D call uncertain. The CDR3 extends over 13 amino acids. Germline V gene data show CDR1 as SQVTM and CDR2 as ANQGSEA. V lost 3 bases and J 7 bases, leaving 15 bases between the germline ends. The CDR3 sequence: CSVEMKGIDEAFF. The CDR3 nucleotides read TGCAGCGTTGAGATGAAGGGAATCGATGAAGCTTTCTTT.

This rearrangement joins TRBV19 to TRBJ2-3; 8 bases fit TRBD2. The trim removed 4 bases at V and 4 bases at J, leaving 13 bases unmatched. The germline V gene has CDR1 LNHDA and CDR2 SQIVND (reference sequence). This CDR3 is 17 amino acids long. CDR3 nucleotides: TGTGCCAGTAGTACGGACCCTTTTCGGGAGGGGCCAGATACGCAGTATTTT. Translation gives CASSTDPFREGPDTQYF. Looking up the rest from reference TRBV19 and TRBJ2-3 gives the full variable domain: DGGITQSPKYLFRKEGQNVTLSCEQNLNHDAMYWYRQDPGQGLRLIYYSQIVNDFQKGDIAEGYSVSREKKESFPLTVTSAQKNPTAFYLCASSTDPFREGPDTQYFGPGTRLTVL.

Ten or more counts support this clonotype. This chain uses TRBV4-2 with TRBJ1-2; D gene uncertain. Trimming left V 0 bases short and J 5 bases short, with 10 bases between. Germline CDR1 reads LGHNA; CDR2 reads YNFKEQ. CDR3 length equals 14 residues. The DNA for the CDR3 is TGTGCCAGCAGCCAAGACGGGGTAGAGTATGGCTACACCTTC. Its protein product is CASSQDGVEYGYTF.

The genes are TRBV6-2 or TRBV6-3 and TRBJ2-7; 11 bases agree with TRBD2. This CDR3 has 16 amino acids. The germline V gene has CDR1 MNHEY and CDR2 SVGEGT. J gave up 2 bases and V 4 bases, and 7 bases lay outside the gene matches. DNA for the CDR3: TGTGCCAGCAGTTCCCTTACTAGCGGGAGACCCTACGAGCAGTACGTC. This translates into CASSSLTSGRPYEQYV.

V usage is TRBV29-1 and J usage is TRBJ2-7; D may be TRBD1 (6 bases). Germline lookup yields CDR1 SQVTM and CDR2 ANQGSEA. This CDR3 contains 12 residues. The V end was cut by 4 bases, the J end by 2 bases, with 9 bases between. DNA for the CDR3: TGCAGCGTTGCGCAGGGGCCCTACGAGCAGTACGTC. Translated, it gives CSVAQGPYEQYV.

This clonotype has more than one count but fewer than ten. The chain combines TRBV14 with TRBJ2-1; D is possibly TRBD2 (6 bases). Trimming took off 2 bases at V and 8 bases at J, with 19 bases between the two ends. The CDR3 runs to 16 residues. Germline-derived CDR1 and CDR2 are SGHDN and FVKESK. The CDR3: CASSQLSGVGVDEQFF. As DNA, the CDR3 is TGTGCCAGCAGCCAACTCTCGGGAGTAGGTGTGGATGAGCAGTTCTTC.

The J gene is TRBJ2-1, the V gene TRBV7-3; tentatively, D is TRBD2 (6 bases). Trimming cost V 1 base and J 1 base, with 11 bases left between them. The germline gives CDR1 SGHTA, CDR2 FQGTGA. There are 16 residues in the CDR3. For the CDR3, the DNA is TGTGCCAGCAGCTTAATGGGACTTACTTCCTACAATGAGCAGTTCTTC. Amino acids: CASSLMGLTSYNEQFF.

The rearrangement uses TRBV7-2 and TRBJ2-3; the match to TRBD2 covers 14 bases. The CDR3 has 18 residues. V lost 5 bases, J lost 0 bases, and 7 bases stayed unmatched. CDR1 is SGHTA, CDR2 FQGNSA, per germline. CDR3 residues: CASSPGLAGGVSTDTQYF. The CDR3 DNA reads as TGTGCCAGCAGCCCCGGACTAGCGGGAGGAGTAAGCACAGATACGCAGTATTTT.

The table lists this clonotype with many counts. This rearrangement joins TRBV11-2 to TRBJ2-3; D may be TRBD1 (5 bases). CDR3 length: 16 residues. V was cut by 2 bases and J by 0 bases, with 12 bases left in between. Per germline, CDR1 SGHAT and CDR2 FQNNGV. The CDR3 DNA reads TGTGCCAGCAGCTTATTGCCAGGGTCTAGCACAGATACGCAGTATTTT. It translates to CASSLLPGSSTDTQYF.

CDR3 sequence: CASSYSGPRITYGYTF. The CDR3, as DNA: TGTGCCAGCAGTTACTCCGGACCTCGAATAACATATGGCTACACCTTC. The chain carries TRBV6-2 or TRBV6-3 and TRBJ1-2, with D unresolved. Germline V gene sequence: CDR1 MNHEY, CDR2 SVGEGT. Between the trimmed V and J ends, which lost 0 bases and 5 bases, there was a span of 16 bases. This CDR3 contains 16 residues.